This T cell receptor (beta chain) was observed in a study of graft-versus-host responses after intestinal transplantation (dated by TCRdb to the early 2020s). Some background on the complete study: Recipients received multivisceral, liver-intestinal, or isolated intestinal transplants. The cohort enrolled some 24 intestinal transplant recipients, one of whom was a retransplant, and a few patients without pretransplant specimens were excluded. Every recipient was given anti-thymocyte globulin induction, followed by around three years of maintenance tacrolimus and steroids. After intestinal transplantation, graft-versus-host and host-versus-graft alloreactive T cell clones in the graft, circulation and bone marrow were tracked using bulk TCR-beta CDR3 sequencing. To identify alloreactive clones, pre-transplant mixed lymphocyte reaction products were sequenced and compared with unstimulated pre-transplant donor and recipient T cells. Samples from three later patients were sequenced in-house on an Illumina MiSeq with MiXCR processing rather than by the commercial service. A peak of at least 4% donor T cells among recipient peripheral blood mononuclear cells was the definition used for donor T cell macrochimerism. Here is what the overall study found, with its caveats: Early after transplant, peak levels of circulating GvH clones were associated with declines in HvG clones. The conclusions were limited by the relatively low number and heterogeneity of the intestinal transplant patients. High GvH to HvG T cell clonal ratios were observed in the allografts of patients with donor T cell macrochimerism. GvH clones turned up in recipient bone marrow, with some appearing earlier in ileal mucosa or blood, a pattern consistent with an intestinal mucosal origin.

As regards this clone: This clone's antigen is unknown. No base quality values were provided; no much bigger clone lies one nucleotide off.

Intraepithelial and lamina propria lymphocytes were isolated from graft specimens using dithiothreitol, EDTA incubations and collagenase D digestion. Bulk TCR-beta sequencing was performed on serial intestinal graft biopsy specimens collected as late as 600 days after transplant. From its cysteine to its phenylalanine, the CDR3 spans 16 amino acids. Kept here is only the CDR3 DNA, which spans 48 bases and is read in frame from base 1. Sequences MNHNY (CDR1) and SVGAGI (CDR2) are obtained from the germline V gene (reference sequence). Libraries were prepared through the immunoSEQ multiplex PCR assay. For most patients, genomic DNA was subjected to high-throughput TCR-beta CDR3 sequencing by Adaptive Biotechnologies. In the original analysis: TCR sequencing data for around 19 patients were retrieved from Adaptive's ImmunoSEQ software; three other patients were processed with MiXCR and VDJtools. CDR3 nucleotide sequences shared between donor and recipient were removed because their origin could not be assigned. To be classed as alloreactive, a clone needed at least 2-fold expansion over unstimulated cells and a minimum CFSE-low frequency of 0.002% (template counts) or 0.001% (read counts). A clone was considered mappable if detected in the sequenced pre-transplant spleen, lymph node, or MLR CFSE-low populations of the donor or recipient. Cumulative frequency of alloreactive clones was calculated as a percentage of all sequences weighted by copy number. TCRdb holds this immuneACCESS table with in-frame rearrangements only. Some clones are missing; in checked studies, unresolved V genes explain under half, and the rest has no known cause. The D gene and trimming were derived from the DNA, and the V and J assignments and clone size from that table. Within this sample are 13,000 or so clones, with roughly 74% of them counted one time only. The ten largest clonotypes hold around 6.8% of the sample.

This sequence originates from a human patient who received an intestinal transplant, so some T cells may come from the graft donor. This material consisted of ileum tissue, taken 16 days after intestinal transplant. This chain is built from TRBV6-6 and TRBJ2-5, with 10 central nucleotides matching TRBD2. Gene TRBJ2-7 matches the end of the DNA better, so the J call may be wrong. Read as DNA, the sequence is TGTGCCAGCAGAAGTGAAGCGGGAGGGCTCACCTACGAGCAGTACTTC. Its product reads: CASRSEAGGLTYEQYF.